Presented here are 10 T cell receptor beta chains from one specimen sequenced in a study of CD8 T cells in Susac syndrome. Random hexamers served to reverse transcribe roughly 0.45 to 1 ug RNA. TCRdb re-called the immunoSEQ multiplex PCR reads through MiXCR, storing one row per CDR3 protein. The top ten clones hold 0.09% to 0.1% of a sample with approximately 170,000 distinct CDR3 sequences, roughly 94% of them seen once. The sequenced material came from CD4+ T cells from PBMCs. The source of these receptors is a human donor with multiple sclerosis.

The V call is TRBV20-1, the J call TRBJ1-1; D gene ambiguous. CDR1 is DFQATT, CDR2 SNEGSKA, per germline (reference sequence). V was cut by 5 bases and J by 2 bases, with 12 bases left in between. CDR3 length equals 13 residues. The DNA of the CDR3 is TGCAGTGCTTATACGCAAGGTAACACTGAAGCTTTCTTT. Protein product: CSAYTQGNTEAFF.

The chain uses TRBV6-2 or TRBV6-3 and TRBJ1-5; D is uncertain. This CDR3 comprises 14 residues. Deletions cut 3 bases from V and 1 base from J, with 7 bases between. Germline V gives CDR1 MNHEY, CDR2 SVGEGT. The CDR3: CASSYRRSNQPQHF. The CDR3 DNA reads TGTGCCAGCAGTTATCGACGGAGCAATCAGCCCCAGCATTTT.

The rearrangement joins TRBV11-2 to TRBJ2-1, with D perhaps matching TRBD2 (5 bases). Germline assignment: CDR1 SGHAT and CDR2 FQNNGV. V was shortened by 3 bases and J by 7 bases, with 16 bases between the two germline ends. The CDR3 totals 15 residues. Here the CDR3 reads CASSFAGMTENEQFF. The CDR3 bases are TGTGCCAGCAGCTTTGCGGGTATGACTGAAAATGAGCAGTTCTTC.

The CDR3 protein is CASSLFQTGDTEAFF. The CDR3 DNA follows: TGTGCCAGCAGCCTTTTCCAGACAGGGGACACTGAAGCTTTCTTT. The rearrangement joins TRBV5-6 to TRBJ1-1, with 8 bases lining up with TRBD1. Germline V lookup: CDR1 SGHDT, CDR2 YYEEEE. CDR3 size: 15 residues. V lost 4 bases, J lost 3 bases, and 8 bases stayed unmatched.

The J gene is TRBJ2-7, the V gene TRBV3-1; D ambiguous. The CDR3 length is 16 residues. Per the germline V gene, CDR1 is LGHDT and CDR2 is YNNKEL (reference sequence). The ends were cut back, 1 base at V and 1 base at J, with 14 bases in the middle. CDR3 sequence (DNA): TGTGCCAGCAGCCAAGGTTGGCGAAGACTTTCCTACGAGCAGTACTTC. It encodes CASSQGWRRLSYEQYF.

The V and J genes are TRBV20-1 and TRBJ2-3; D is uncertain. This CDR3 has 12 amino acids. Between the trimmed V and J ends, which lost 6 bases and 0 bases, there was a span of 7 bases. CDR1 is DFQATT and CDR2 is SNEGSKA in the germline V gene (reference sequence). CDR3 region: CSAPLSTDTQYF. CDR3 nucleotide sequence: TGCAGTGCACCACTCAGCACAGATACGCAGTATTTT.

This chain links TRBV18 with TRBJ2-2, with 9 bases identical to TRBD1. The CDR3 has 20 residues. CDR1 and CDR2 (germline): KGHSH, LQKENI. V was pared by 4 bases and J by 3 bases, with 18 bases of the junction left unmatched. The CDR3 is CASSRGFRDRATSYTGELFF. The CDR3 bases are TGTGCCAGCTCACGCGGATTCCGGGACAGGGCGACCTCGTACACCGGGGAGCTGTTTTTT.

The CDR3 is CSVSEHSNTGELFF. CDR3 in DNA: TGCAGCGTTTCCGAGCACTCGAACACCGGGGAGCTGTTTTTT. The chain combines TRBV29-1 with TRBJ2-2; D is uncertain. Germline CDR1 SQVTM, CDR2 ANQGSEA. The CDR3 covers 14 residues. Trimming shortened V by 5 bases and J by 0 bases, and 10 bases separated the two germline ends.

The rearrangement joins TRBV6-2 or TRBV6-3 to TRBJ2-7; tentatively, D is TRBD2 (5 bases). The CDR3 is made up of 12 amino acids. Germline CDR1 reads MNHEY; CDR2 reads SVGEGT. V shed 5 bases and J shed 3 bases, with 8 bases lying between them. CDR3 loop: CASSGRDYEQYF. CDR3 DNA sequence: TGTGCCAGCAGTGGACGGGACTACGAGCAGTACTTC.

The chain combines TRBV3-1 with TRBJ1-2; weak D call: TRBD1 (5 bases). From germline, CDR1 is LGHDT and CDR2 YNNKEL (reference sequence). The length of the CDR3 is 14 residues. The V end was cut by 2 bases, the J end by 6 bases, with 13 bases between. CDR3 bases: TGTGCCAGCAGCCAACCCGGGACTCGTCATGGCTACACCTTC. It specifies CASSQPGTRHGYTF.